Reported below is one TCR beta chain. Its antigen is unknown. The germline CDR1 and CDR2 sequences are MGHRA and YSYEKL. This CDR3 has 15 residues. Trimming stripped 4 bases from V and 3 bases from J, with 16 bases between. These data belong to a study of T-cell reconstitution after alpha-beta-depleted transplantation in children. General study results and limits: Recipient T cells and thymic progenitors that survived gave rise to the high TCRbeta diversity observed at day 60 in some patients. Reported findings indicate that, about two months after transplant, alpha-beta T cells came from several hundred expanded clones, which were derived from non-depleted graft cells. At the one-year point after transplant, T-cell counts and TCRbeta diversity were found to come mostly from T cells that had been newly produced.

The authors prepared the TCRbeta library with unique molecular identifiers. MiXCR was run by TCRdb on the PCR reads, yielding one entry per CDR3 protein. The sample holds 200,000 or so distinct CDR3 sequences, around 8.4% seen once. The specimen comprised PBMCs, mostly from graft donor cells, sampled 360 days after TCRalphabeta/CD19-depleted stem cell transplant. V is TRBV4-1 and J is TRBJ2-7; D possibly corresponds to TRBD1 (6 bases). The sequence was obtained from a male patient between 2 and 10 years old who had a stem cell transplant for acute myeloid leukemia, so the T cells may come from the graft donor. The CDR3 region is CASSPGTRMFYEQYV. CDR3 nucleotides: TGCGCCAGCAGCCCTGGGACAAGGATGTTCTACGAGCAGTACGTC.